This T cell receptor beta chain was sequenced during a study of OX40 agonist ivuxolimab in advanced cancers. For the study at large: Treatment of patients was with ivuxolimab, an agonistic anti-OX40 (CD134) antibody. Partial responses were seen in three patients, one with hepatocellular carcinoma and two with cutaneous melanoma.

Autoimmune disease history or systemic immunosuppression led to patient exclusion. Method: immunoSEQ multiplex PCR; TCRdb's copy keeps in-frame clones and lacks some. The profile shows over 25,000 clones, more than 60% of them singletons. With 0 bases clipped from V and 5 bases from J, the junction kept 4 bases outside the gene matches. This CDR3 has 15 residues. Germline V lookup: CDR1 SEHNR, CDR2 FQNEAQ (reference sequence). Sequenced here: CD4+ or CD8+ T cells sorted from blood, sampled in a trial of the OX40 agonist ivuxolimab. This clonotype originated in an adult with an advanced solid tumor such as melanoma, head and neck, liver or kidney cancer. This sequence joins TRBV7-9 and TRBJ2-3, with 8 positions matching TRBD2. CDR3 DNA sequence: TGTGCCAGCAGCTTAGCTGGGGCGGGGGGAGATACGCAGTATTTT. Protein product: CASSLAGAGGDTQYF.